This entry concerns a single TCR beta chain. What it binds is unknown. This sample stems from a study of T cells in Graves' hyperthyroidism and ophthalmopathy. Points from the study as a whole: Researchers found most expanded thyroid clonotypes above 0.001 in blood as well.

This CDR3 is built from 14 residues. Trimming took off 5 bases at V and 2 bases at J, with 13 bases between the two ends. Germline lookup yields CDR1 SGHVS and CDR2 FQNEAQ. Uncontrolled infection, other autoimmune disease, pregnancy or lactation barred patients from enrollment. Clinical symptoms, serum thyroxine, TRAb, thyroid ultrasound and orbital computed tomography established diagnosis. Amplified TCR beta CDR3 regions derived from RNA transcripts. The TCR CDR3 first-round RT-PCR relied on the HTBI primer set. TCRdb used MiXCR to reprocess the multiplex PCR reads, holding one entry per CDR3 protein. This table holds about 380,000 distinct CDR3 sequences, less than 20% found once.

The TCR sequence derives from a man aged 18 to 29 with Graves' ophthalmopathy. The sequenced sample was blood. The chain joins TRBV7-8 to TRBJ2-7; maybe TRBD2 (5 bases). CDR3 residues: CASSPLDGAYEQYF. In nucleotides, the CDR3 is TGTGCCAGCAGCCCTCTCGACGGGGCCTACGAGCAGTACTTC.